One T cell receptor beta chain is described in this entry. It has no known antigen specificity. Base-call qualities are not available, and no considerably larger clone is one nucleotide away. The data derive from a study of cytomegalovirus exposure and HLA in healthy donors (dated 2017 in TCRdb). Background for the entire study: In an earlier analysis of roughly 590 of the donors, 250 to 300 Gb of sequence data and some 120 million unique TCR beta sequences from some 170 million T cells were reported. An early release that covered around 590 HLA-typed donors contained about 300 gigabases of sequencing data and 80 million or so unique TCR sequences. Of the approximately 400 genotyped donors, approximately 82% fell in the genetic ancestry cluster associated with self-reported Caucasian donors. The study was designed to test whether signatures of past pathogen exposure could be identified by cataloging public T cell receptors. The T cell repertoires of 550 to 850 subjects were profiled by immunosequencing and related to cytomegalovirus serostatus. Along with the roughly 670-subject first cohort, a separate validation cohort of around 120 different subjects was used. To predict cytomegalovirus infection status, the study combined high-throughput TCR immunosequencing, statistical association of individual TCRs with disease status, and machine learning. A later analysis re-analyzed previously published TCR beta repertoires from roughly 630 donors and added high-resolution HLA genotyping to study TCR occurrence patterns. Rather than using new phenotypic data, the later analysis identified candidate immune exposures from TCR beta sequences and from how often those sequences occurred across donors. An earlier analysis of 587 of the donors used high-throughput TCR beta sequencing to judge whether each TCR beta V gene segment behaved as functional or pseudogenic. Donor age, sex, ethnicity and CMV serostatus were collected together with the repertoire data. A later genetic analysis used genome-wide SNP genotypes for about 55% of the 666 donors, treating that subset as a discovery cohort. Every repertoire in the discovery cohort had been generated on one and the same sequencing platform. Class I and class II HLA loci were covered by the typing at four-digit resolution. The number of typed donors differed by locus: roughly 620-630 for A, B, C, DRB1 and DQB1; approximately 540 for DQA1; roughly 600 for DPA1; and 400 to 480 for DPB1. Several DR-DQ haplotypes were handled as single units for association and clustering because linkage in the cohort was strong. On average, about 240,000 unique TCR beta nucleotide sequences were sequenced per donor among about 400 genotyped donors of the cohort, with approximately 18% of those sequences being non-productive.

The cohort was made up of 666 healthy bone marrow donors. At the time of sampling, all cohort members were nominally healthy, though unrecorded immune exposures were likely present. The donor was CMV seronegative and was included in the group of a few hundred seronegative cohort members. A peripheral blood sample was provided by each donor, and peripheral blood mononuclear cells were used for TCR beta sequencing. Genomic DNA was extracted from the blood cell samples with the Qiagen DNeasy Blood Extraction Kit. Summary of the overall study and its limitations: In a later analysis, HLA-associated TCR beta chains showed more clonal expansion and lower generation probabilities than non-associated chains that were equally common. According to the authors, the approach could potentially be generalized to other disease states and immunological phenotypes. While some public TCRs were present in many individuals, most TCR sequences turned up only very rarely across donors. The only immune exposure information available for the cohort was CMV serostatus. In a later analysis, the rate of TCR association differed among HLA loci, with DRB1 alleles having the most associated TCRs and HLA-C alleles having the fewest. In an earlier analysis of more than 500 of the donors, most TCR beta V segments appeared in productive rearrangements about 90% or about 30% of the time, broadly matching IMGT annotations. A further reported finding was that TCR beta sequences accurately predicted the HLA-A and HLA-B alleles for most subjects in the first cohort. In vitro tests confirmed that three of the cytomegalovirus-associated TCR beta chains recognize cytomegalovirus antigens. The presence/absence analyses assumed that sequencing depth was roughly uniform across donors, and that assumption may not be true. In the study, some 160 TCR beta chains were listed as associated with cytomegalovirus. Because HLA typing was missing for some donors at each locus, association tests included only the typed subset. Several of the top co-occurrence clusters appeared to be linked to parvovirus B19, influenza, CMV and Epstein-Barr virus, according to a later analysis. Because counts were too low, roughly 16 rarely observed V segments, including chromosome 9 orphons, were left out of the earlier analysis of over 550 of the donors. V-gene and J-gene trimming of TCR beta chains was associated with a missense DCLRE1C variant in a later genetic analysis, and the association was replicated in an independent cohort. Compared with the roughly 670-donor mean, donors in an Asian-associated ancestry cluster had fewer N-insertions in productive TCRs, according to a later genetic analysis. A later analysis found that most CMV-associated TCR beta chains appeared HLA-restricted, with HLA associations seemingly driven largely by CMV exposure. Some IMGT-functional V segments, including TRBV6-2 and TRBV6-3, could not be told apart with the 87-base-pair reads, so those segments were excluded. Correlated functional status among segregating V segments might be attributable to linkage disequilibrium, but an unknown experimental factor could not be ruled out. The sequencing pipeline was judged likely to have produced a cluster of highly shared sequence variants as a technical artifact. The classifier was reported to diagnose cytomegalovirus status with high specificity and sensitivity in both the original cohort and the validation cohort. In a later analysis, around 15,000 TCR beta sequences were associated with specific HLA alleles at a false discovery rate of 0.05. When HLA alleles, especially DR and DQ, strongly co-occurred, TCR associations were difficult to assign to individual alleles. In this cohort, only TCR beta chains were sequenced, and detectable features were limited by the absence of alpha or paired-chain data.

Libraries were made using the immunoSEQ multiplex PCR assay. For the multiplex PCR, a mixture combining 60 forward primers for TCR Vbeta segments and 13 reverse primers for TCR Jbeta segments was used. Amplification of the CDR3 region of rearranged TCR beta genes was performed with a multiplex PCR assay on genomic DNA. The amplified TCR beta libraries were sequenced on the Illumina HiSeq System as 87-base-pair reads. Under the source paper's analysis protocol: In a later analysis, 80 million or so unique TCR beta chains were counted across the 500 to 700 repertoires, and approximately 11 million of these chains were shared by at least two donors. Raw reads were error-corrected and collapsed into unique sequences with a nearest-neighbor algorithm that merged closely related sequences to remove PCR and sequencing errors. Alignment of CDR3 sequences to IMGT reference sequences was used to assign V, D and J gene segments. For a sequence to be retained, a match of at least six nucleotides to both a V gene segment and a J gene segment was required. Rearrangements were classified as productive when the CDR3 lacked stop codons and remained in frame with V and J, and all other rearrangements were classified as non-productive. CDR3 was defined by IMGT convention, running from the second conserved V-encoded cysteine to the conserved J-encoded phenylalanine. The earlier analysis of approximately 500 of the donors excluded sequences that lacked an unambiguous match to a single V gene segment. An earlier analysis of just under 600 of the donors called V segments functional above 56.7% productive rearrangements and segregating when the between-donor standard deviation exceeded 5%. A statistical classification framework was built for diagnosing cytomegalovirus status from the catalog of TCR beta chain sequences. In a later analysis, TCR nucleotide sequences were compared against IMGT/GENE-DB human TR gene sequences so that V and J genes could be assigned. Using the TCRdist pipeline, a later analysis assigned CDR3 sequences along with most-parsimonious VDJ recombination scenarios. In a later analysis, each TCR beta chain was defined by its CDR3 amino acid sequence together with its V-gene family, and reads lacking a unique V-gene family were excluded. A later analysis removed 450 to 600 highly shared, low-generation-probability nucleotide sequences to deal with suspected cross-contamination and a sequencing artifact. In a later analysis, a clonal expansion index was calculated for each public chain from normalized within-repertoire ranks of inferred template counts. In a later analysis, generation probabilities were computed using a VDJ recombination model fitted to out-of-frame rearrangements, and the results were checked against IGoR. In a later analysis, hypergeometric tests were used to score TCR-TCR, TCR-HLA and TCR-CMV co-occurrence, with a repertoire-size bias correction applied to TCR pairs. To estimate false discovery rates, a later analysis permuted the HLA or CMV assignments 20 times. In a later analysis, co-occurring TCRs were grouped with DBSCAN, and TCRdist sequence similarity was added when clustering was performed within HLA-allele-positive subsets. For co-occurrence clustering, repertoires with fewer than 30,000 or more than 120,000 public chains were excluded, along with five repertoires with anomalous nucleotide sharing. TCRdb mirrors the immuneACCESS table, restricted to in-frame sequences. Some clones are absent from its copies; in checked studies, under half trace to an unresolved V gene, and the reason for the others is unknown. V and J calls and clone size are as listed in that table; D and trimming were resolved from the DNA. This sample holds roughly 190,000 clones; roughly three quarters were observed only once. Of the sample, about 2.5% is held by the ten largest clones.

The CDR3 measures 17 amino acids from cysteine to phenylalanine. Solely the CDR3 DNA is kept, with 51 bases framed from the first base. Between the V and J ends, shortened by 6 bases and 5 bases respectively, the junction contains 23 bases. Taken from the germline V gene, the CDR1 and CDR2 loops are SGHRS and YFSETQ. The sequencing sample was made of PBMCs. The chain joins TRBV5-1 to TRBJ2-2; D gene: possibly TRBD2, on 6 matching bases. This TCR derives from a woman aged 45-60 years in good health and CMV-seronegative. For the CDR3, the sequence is CASTTWGVRERTGELFF. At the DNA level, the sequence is TGCGCCAGCACCACTTGGGGGGTCAGGGAAAGAACCGGGGAGCTGTTTTTT.